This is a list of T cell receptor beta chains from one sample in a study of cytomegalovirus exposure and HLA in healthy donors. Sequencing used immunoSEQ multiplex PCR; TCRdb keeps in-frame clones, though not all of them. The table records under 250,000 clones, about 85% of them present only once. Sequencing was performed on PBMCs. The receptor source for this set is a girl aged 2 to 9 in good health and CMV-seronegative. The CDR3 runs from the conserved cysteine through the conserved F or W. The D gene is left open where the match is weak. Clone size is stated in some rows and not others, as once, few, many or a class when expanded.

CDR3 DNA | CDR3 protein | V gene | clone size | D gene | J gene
TGTGCCAGCAGCTTAAACAGGGGGTACGATGAAAAACTGTTTTTT | CASSLNRGYDEKLFF | TRBV7-2 | . | TRBD1 | TRBJ1-4
TGTGCCATCAGTGAGTCGACCGGGGGGCAAAAACTGTTTTTT | CAISESTGGQKLFF | TRBV10-3 | . | . | TRBJ1-4
TGTGCCAGCAGCTTAAACCGGGGTCCCTACGAGCAGTACTTC | CASSLNRGPYEQYF | TRBV7-2 | . | . | TRBJ2-7
TGTGCCAGCAGTGGCAGCGTAGGAGTACGAGTCGCCGGGGAGCTGTTTTTT | CASSGSVGVRVAGELFF | TRBV6-1 | . | . | TRBJ2-2
TGTGCCAGCAGCTTAAGCGGGGGGTCCTACGAGCAGTACTTC | CASSLSGGSYEQYF | TRBV7-9 | . | TRBD2 | TRBJ2-7
TGTGCCAGCAGCCGGGAAGCGAACACTGAAGCTTTCTTT | CASSREANTEAFF | TRBV6-1 | . | . | TRBJ1-1
TGTGCCAGCAGCTTCGGGGGAGAACTTGAGCAGTTCTTC | CASSFGGELEQFF | TRBV7-2 | . | . | TRBJ2-1
TGTGCCACCAGCAGGTCCGGGACTAGCGGGTTCTACGAGCAGTACTTC | CATSRSGTSGFYEQYF | TRBV15 | . | TRBD2 | TRBJ2-7
TGCGCCAGCAGCCATCCCCCGGGGGGGGCCTACAATGAGCAGTTCTTC | CASSHPPGGAYNEQFF | TRBV4-1 | . | TRBD2 | TRBJ2-1
TGTGCCAGCAGGGACTCACGGGTCGGGGAGCTGTTTTTT | CASRDSRVGELFF | TRBV2 | few | . | TRBJ2-2
TGTGCCAGCACCCCCGACGGGCGGGGAAATAGTGAGTACTTC | CASTPDGRGNSEYF | TRBV5-4 | . | . | TRBJ2-5
TGTGCCAGCTCACCTCCCCTTTCTAGATTCCCAAGTGATACGCAGTATTTT | CASSPPLSRFPSDTQYF | TRBV18 | . | . | TRBJ2-3
TGTGCCAGCTCACCACCAGCACAGGGCCCAGGGACCCAGTACTTC | CASSPPAQGPGTQYF | TRBV18 | . | . | TRBJ2-5